A single T cell receptor beta chain is shown here with its context. TCRdb ran MiXCR on the RT-PCR reads and lists one entry per CDR3 protein. The sample has roughly 940,000 distinct CDR3 sequences, around 17% seen once. The data are from a study of patients and donors after allogeneic stem cell transplantation. Sequenced input: blood, either unsorted or a sorted T cell fraction (not recorded which). This TCR derives from a human donor who was either an allogeneic HSCT recipient or a stem cell or donor lymphocyte infusion donor (not recorded which). It is not recorded whose cells these are; they may come from a transplant donor.

Here the CDR3 DNA reads TGTGCCAGCAGTGTTAGGGACAGTCGCACAGATACGCAGTATTTT. Translation gives CASSVRDSRTDTQYF. V gene TRBV2 combines with J gene TRBJ2-3, with 7 positions matching TRBD1. V shed 4 bases, J shed 1 base, and the junction held 5 bases outside the gene matches. The V gene's germline CDR1 is SNHLY and CDR2 FYNNEI. The CDR3 length is 15 residues.